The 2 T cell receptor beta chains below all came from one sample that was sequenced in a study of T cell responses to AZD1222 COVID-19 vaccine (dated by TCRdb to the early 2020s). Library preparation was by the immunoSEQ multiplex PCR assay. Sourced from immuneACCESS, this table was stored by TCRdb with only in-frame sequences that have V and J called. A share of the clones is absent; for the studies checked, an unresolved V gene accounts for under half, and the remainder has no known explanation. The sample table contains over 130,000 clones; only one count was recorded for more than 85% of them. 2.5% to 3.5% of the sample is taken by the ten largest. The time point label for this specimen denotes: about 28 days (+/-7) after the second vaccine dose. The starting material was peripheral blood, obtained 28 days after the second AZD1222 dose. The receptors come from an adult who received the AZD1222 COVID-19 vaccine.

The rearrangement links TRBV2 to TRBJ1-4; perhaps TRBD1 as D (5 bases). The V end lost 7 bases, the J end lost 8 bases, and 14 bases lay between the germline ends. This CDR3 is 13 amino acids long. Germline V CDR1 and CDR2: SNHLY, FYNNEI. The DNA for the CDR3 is TGTGCCAGCATACCCCAGGGAGGCGAAAAACTGTTTTTT. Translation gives CASIPQGGEKLFF.

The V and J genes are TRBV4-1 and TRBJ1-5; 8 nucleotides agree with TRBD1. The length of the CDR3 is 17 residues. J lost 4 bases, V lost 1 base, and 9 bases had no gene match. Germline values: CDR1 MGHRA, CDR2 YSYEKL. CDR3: CASSQAVQGAMNQPQHF. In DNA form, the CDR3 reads TGCGCCAGCAGCCAAGCTGTTCAGGGGGCGATGAATCAGCCCCAGCATTTT.